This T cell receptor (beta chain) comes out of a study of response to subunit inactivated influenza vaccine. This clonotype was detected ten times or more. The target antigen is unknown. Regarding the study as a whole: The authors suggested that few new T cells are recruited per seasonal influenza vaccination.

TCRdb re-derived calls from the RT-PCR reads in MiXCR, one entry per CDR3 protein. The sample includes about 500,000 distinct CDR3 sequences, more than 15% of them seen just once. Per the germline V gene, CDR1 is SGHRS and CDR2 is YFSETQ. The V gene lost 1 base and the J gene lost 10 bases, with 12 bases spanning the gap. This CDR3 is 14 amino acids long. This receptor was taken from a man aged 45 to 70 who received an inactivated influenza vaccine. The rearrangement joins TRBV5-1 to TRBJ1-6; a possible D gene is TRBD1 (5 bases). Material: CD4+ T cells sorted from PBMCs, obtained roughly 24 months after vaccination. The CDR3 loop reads CASSLQGAESPLHF. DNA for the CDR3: TGCGCCAGCAGCTTGCAAGGGGCAGAGTCACCCCTCCACTTT.